Sequencing of this T cell receptor beta chain was carried out in a study of PD-1 blockade in mismatch repair-deficient tumors. Study overall: Patients had approximately 11 mismatch repair-deficient cancer types, all previously treated and progressing.

All patients were mismatch repair deficient, assessed by either PCR or immunohistochemistry. TCR sequencing covered three patients who responded to pembrolizumab. CDR1 and CDR2 from the germline V gene are SEHNR and FQNEAQ (reference sequence). The CDR3 loop spans 16 amino acids. The V gene end was trimmed by 4 bases and the J gene end by 3 bases; junction bases not matched to a gene: 7. The assay was immunoSEQ multiplex PCR, and TCRdb's table has in-frame clones only and misses some. The sample lists 60,000 to 65,000 clones; approximately 90% were seen once. Sequencing was performed on peripheral blood, taken 52 weeks after starting pembrolizumab. This sequence was found in an adult with mismatch repair-deficient cancer. The V gene is TRBV7-9, the J gene TRBJ2-3; the match to TRBD2 covers 10 bases. For the CDR3, the DNA is TGTGCCAGCAGCTCTAGCGGGAGCAGGATGACAGATACGCAGTATTTT. Protein sequence: CASSSSGSRMTDTQYF.